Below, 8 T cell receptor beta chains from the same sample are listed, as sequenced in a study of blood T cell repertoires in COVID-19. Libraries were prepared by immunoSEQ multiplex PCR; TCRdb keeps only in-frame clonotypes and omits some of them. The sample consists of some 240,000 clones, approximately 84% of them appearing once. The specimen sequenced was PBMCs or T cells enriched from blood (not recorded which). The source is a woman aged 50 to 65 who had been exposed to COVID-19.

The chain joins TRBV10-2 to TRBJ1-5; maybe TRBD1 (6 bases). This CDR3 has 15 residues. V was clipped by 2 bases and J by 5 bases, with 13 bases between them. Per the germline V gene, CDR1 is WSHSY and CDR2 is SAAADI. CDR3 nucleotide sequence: TGCGCCAGCAGTGAGAGAAGGGGGATTCATCAGCCCCAGCATTTT. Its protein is CASSERRGIHQPQHF.

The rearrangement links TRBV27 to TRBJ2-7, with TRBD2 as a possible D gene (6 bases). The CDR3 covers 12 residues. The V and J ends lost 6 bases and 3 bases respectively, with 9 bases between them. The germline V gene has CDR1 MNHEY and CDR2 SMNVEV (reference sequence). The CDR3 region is CASRGGLYEQYF. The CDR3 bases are TGTGCCAGCAGGGGGGGACTCTACGAGCAGTACTTC.

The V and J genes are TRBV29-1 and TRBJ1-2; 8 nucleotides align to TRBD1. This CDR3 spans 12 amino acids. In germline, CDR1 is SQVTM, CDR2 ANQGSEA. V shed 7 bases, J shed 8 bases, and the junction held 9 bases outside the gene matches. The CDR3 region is CSDGTGAMGYTF. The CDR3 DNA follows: TGCAGCGATGGGACAGGCGCGATGGGCTACACCTTC.

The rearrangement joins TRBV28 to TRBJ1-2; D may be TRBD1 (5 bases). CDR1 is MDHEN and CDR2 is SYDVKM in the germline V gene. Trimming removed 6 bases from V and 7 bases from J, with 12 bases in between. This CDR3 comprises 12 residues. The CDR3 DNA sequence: TGTGCCAGCAGGGGGGGTATTGGTGGCTACACCTTC. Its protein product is CASRGGIGGYTF.

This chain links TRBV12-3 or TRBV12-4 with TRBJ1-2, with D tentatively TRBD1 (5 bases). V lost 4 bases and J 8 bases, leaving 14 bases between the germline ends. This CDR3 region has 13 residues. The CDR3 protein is CASSSTGSWGYTF. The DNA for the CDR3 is TGTGCCAGCAGTTCTACAGGCAGCTGGGGCTACACCTTC.

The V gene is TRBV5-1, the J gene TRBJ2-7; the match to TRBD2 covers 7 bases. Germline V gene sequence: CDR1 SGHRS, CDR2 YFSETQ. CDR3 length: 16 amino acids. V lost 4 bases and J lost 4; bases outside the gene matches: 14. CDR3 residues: CASSPGPGGVLYEQYF. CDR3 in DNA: TGCGCCAGCAGCCCGGGCCCGGGAGGAGTTCTGTACGAGCAGTACTTC.

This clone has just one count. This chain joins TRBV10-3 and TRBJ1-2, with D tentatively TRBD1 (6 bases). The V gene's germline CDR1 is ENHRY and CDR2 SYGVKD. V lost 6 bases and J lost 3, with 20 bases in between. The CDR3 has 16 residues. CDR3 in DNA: TGTGCCATCAGAGGGAATTTCAGGGGCGCGGACTATGGCTACACCTTC. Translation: CAIRGNFRGADYGYTF.

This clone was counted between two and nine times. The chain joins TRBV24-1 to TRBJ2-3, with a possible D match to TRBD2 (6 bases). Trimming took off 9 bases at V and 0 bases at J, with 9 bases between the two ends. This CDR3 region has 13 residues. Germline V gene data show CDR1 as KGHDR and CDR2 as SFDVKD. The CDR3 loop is CATGTPSTDTQYF. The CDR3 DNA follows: TGTGCCACCGGGACTCCTAGCACAGATACGCAGTATTTT.